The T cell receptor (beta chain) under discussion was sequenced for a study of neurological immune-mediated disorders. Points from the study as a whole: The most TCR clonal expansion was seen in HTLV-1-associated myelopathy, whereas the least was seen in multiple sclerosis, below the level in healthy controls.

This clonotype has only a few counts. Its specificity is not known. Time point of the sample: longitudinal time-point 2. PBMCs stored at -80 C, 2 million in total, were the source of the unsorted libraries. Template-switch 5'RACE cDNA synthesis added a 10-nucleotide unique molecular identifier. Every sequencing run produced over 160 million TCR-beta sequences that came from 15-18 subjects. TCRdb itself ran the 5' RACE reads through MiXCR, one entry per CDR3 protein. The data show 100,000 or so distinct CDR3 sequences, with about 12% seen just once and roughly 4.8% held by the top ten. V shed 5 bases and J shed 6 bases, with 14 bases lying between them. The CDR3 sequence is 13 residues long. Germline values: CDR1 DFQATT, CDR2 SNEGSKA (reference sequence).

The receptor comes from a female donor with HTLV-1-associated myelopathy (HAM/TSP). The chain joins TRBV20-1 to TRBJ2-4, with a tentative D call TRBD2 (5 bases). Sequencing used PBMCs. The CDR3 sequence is CSAGSEGLNIQYF. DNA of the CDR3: TGCAGTGCTGGGTCCGAGGGATTAAACATTCAGTACTTC.